This T cell receptor (beta chain) comes out of a study of CD8+ T cells in alopecia areata. Turning to the study itself: Treated patients received oral tofacitinib, 5 to 10 mg twice daily.

The CDR3 has 16 residues. CDR1 is SGHTA and CDR2 is FQGNSA in the germline V gene. J lost 2 bases, V lost 3 bases, and 5 bases had no gene match. Whole-study findings and limits: Scalp specimens additionally yield sequences from normal skin's resident alphabeta T cells.

It was cDNA, reverse transcribed from extracted RNA, that served as the sequencing template. The table came from immunoSEQ multiplex PCR; TCRdb's copy has only in-frame clones and leaves some out. The sample holds about 97,000 clones, around 45% seen once. This clone was observed a few times. Its matching antigen is unknown. This sequence joins TRBV7-2 and TRBJ2-2; 8 bases map to TRBD2. The sequenced material came from CD4+ T cells sorted from blood. This receptor was obtained from a human donor with alopecia areata. The CDR3 bases are TGTGCCAGCAGCTTTACTAGCGGAGCCAACACCGGGGAGCTGTTTTTT. Residues: CASSFTSGANTGELFF.